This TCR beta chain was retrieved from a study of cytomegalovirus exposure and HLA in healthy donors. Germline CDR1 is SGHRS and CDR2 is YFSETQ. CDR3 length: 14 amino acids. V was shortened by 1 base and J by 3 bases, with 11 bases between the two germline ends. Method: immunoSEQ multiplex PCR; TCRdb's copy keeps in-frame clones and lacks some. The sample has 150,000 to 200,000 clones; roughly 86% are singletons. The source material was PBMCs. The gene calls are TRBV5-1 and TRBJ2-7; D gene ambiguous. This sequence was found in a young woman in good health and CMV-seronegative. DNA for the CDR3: TGCGCCAGCAGCTTGCTCCAGGATCGCTACGAGCAGTACTTC. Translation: CASSLLQDRYEQYF. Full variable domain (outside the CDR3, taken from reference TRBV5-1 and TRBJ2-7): KAGVTQTPRYLIKTRGQQVTLSCSPISGHRSVSWYQQTPGQGLQFLFEYFSETQRNKGNFPGRFSGRQFSNSRSEMNVSTLELGDSALYLCASSLLQDRYEQYFGPGTRLTVT.